This T cell receptor beta chain was documented in a study of PD-L1 blockade in urothelial cancer. Study as a whole: Patients initiated atezolizumab in about 2014 at 1,200 mg intravenously every 3 weeks.

Patient disease was locally advanced or metastatic urothelial carcinoma. CDR1 LNHDA and CDR2 SQIVND come from the germline V gene (reference sequence). This CDR3 spans 14 amino acids. The ends were cut back, 6 bases at V and 6 bases at J, with 17 bases in the middle. Measured with immunoSEQ multiplex PCR; TCRdb has only the in-frame clones, and not every one. The repertoire has 75,000 to 90,000 clones, roughly 82% of them found once; the top ten carry around a tenth. The sample here was PBMCs, taken around atezolizumab (anti-PD-L1) treatment. The sequence was obtained from a man between 65 and 85 years old with urothelial cancer. V is TRBV19 and J is TRBJ1-2; perhaps TRBD1 as D (6 bases). CDR3 DNA: TGTGCCAGTAGCGAAGCGGGGGCGCGAGATGGCTACACCTTC. Its protein product is CASSEAGARDGYTF. Looking up the rest from reference TRBV19 and TRBJ1-2 gives the full variable domain: DGGITQSPKYLFRKEGQNVTLSCEQNLNHDAMYWYRQDPGQGLRLIYYSQIVNDFQKGDIAEGYSVSREKKESFPLTVTSAQKNPTAFYLCASSEAGARDGYTFGSGTRLTVV.